The 6 T cell receptor beta chains listed next were all sequenced from one sample in a study of regulatory T cells in long-lasting Graves disease. Construction of TCR beta libraries relied on iRepertoire HTBI primers and on Arm-PCR targeting CDR3 regions. One entry per CDR3 protein, called by TCRdb with MiXCR from the multiplex PCR reads. The sample includes more than 300,000 distinct CDR3 sequences, about 16% seen only once; the top ten take 22%. As for time point: newly diagnosed GD, antithyroid drugs for less than 3 months. Following extraction of RNA from PBMCs, that RNA was used to make the TCR library. Material: peripheral blood mononuclear cells (PBMCs), obtained at new diagnosis, from a patient treated with antithyroid drugs. These receptor sequences come from a female donor with Graves disease.

CDR3 DNA sequence: TGCAGTGCTAGAGATAGACTAGATACATACGAGCAGTACTTC. As protein: CSARDRLDTYEQYF. The J gene is TRBJ2-7, the V gene TRBV20-1, with D perhaps TRBD2 (6 bases). CDR1 DFQATT and CDR2 SNEGSKA come from the germline V gene (reference sequence). The ends were cut back, 0 bases at V and 4 bases at J, with 13 bases in the middle. This CDR3 comprises 14 residues.

The CDR3 DNA reads TGTGCCAGCAGTTTAGGCACCTATACGCAGTATTTT. As protein: CASSLGTYTQYF. V and J are TRBV28 and TRBJ2-3; D call uncertain. Germline V CDR1 and CDR2: MDHEN, SYDVKM. The CDR3 extends over 12 amino acids. V was trimmed by 2 bases and J by 7 bases, leaving 7 bases between them.

The CDR3 is CASSQRVGQGSEKLFF. The DNA of the CDR3 is TGTGCCAGCAGCCAACGAGTGGGACAGGGGTCAGAAAAACTGTTTTTT. V gene TRBV16 combines with J gene TRBJ1-4, with 10 bases fitting TRBD1. CDR1 and CDR2 from the germline V gene are KGHSY and FQNENV. The ends lost 2 bases at V and 8 bases at J; junction bases unmatched: 8. CDR3 length equals 16 residues.

This rearrangement joins TRBV13 to TRBJ1-5; D remains ambiguous. Germline CDR1 reads PRHDT; CDR2 reads FYEKMQ (reference sequence). The length of the CDR3 is 12 residues. The V and J ends lost 3 bases and 3 bases respectively, with 3 bases between them. CDR3 residues: CASSFTNQPQHF. The CDR3 DNA is TGTGCCAGCAGCTTTACCAATCAGCCCCAGCATTTT.

V gene TRBV19 combines with J gene TRBJ1-1; the D is unclear. V shed 4 bases and J shed 1 base, with 13 bases lying between them. Germline assignment: CDR1 LNHDA and CDR2 SQIVND (reference sequence). The CDR3 consists of 15 residues. CDR3 nucleotide sequence: TGTGCCAGTAGTAGCGGCGGGTATAGGAACACTGAAGCTTTCTTT. It codes for CASSSGGYRNTEAFF.

This clonotype appeared once. Since a much larger clone is just one base distant, this may be a read error. The chain links TRBV4-1 to TRBJ2-2; weak D call: TRBD1 (5 bases). This CDR3 contains 17 residues. V gave up 3 bases and J gave up 7 bases, with 21 bases separating them. Germline assignment: CDR1 MGHRA and CDR2 YSYEKL. Here the CDR3 reads CASSHLLLRQSVGELFF. In nucleotides, the CDR3 is TGCGCCAGCAGCCACCTTCTCCTGAGACAGTCGGTCGGGGAGCTGTTTTTT.